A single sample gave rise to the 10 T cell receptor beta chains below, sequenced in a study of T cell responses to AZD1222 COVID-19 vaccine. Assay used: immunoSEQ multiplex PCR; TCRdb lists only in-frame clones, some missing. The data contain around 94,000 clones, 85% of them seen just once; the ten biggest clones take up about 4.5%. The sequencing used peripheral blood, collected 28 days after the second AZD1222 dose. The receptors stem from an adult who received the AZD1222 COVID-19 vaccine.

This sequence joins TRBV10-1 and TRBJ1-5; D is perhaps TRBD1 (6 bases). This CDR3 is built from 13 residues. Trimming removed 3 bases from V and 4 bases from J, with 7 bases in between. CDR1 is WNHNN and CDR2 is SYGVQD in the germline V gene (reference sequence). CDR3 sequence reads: CASSETGNQPQHF. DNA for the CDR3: TGCGCCAGCAGTGAAACAGGGAATCAGCCCCAGCATTTT.

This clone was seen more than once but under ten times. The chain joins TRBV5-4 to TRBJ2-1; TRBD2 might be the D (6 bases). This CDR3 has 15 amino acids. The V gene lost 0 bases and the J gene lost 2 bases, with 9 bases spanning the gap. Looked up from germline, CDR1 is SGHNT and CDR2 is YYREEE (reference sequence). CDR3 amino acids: CASSLGSGAYNEQFF. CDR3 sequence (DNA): TGTGCCAGCAGCTTGGGGTCGGGAGCCTACAATGAGCAGTTCTTC.

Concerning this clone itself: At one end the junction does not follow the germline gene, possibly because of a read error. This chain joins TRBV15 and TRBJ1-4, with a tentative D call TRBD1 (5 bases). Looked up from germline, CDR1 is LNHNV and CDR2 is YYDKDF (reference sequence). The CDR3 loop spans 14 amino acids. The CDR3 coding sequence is TGTGCCACCAGCGGAGAGACAGTTAATGAAAAACTGTTTTTT. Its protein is CATSGETVNEKLFF.

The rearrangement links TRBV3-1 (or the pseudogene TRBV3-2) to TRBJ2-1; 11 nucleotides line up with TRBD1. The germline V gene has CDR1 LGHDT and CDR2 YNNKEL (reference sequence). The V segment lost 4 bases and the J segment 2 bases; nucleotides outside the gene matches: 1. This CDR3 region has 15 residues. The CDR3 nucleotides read TGTGCCAGCAGCCGGGGACAGGGGGCCTACAATGAGCAGTTCTTC. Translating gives CASSRGQGAYNEQFF.

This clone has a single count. CDR3 nucleotide sequence: TGTGCCAGCAGCCATCAAACTAGCGGGAGATACGAGCAGTACTTC. Amino acids: CASSHQTSGRYEQYF. The V call is TRBV11-1, the J call TRBJ2-7, with TRBD2 matching over 11 bases. The CDR3 runs 15 residues. With 5 bases clipped from V and 4 bases from J, the junction kept 7 bases outside the gene matches. CDR1 is SGHAT and CDR2 is FQDESV in the germline V gene (reference sequence).

The CDR3 DNA reads as TGTGCCAGCTCACCGTGGATGCCCGGGACAGACAATGAGCAGTTCTTC. Encoded protein: CASSPWMPGTDNEQFF. The chain couples TRBV18 to TRBJ2-1; TRBD1 agrees at 7 bases. The CDR3 sequence is 16 residues long. Trimming took 3 bases from V and 5 from J; bases not matched to a gene: 10. CDR1 is KGHSH, CDR2 LQKENI, per germline.

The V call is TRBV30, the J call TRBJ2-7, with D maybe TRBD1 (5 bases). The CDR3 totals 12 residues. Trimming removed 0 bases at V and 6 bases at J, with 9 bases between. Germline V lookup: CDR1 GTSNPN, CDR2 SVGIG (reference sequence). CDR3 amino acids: CAWSVQGVEQYF. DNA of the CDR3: TGTGCCTGGAGTGTACAAGGGGTCGAGCAGTACTTC. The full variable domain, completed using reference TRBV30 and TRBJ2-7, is SQTIHQWPATLVQPVGSPLSLECTVEGTSNPNLYWYRQAAGRGLQLLFYSVGIGQISSEVPQNLSASRPQDRQFILSSKKLLLSDSGFYLCAWSVQGVEQYFGPGTRLTVT.

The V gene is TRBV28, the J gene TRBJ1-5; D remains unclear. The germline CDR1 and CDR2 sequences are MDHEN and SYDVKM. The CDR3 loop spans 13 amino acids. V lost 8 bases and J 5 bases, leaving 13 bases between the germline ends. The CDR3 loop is CASWAGRHQPQHF. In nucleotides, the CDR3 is TGTGCCAGCTGGGCCGGTAGGCATCAGCCCCAGCATTTT. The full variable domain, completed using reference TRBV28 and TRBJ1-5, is DVKVTQSSRYLVKRTGEKVFLECVQDMDHENMFWYRQDPGLGLRLIYFSYDVKMKEKGDIPEGYSVSREKKERFSLILESASTNQTSMYLCASWAGRHQPQHFGDGTRLSIL.

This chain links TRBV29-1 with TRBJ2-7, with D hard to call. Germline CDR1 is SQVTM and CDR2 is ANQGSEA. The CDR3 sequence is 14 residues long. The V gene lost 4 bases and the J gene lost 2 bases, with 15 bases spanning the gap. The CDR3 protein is CSVASPGDPYEQYF. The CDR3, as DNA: TGCAGCGTTGCCTCCCCCGGAGACCCCTACGAGCAGTACTTC.

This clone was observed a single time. The CDR3 coding sequence is TGTGCCAGCAGCTTAGGGGGATTCAGTGGCTACACCTTC. Its protein product is CASSLGGFSGYTF. The chain is built from TRBV7-3 and TRBJ1-2, with D possibly being TRBD1 (5 bases). V was clipped by 2 bases and J by 7 bases, with 11 bases between them. CDR3 length equals 13 residues. The germline CDR1 and CDR2 sequences are SGHTA and FQGTGA.